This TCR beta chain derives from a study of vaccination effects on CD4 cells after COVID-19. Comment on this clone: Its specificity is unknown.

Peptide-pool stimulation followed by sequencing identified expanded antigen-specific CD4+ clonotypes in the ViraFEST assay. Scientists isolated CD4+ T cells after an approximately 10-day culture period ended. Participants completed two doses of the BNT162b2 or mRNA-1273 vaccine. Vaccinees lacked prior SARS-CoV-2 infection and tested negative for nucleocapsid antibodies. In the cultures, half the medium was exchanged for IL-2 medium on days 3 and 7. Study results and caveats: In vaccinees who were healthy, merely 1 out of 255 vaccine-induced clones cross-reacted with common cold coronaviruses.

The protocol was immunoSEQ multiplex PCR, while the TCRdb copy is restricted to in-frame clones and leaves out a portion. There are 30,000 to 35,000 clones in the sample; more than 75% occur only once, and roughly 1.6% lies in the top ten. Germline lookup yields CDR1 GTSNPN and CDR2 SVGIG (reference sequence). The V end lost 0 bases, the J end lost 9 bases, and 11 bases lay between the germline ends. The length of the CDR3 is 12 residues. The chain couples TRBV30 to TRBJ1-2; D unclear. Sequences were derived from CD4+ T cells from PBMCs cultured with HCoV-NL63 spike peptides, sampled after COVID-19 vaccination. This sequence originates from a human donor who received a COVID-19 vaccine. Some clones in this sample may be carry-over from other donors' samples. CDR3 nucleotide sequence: TGTGCCTGGAGTGTATCGGGCAGAAGCTACACCTTC. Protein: CAWSVSGRSYTF.